Listed below are T cell receptor beta chains from one sample, sequenced in a study of cytomegalovirus exposure and HLA in healthy donors. The protocol was immunoSEQ multiplex PCR, while the TCRdb copy is restricted to in-frame clones and leaves out a portion. Of 150,000 to 200,000 clones in the sample, 80% are singletons; the top ten hold 1.5% to 2%. The specimen was PBMCs. The receptors come from a human donor in good health. Each CDR3 is given with its conserved first and last residue. The order of the fields is D gene, J gene, V gene, clone size, CDR3 protein, CDR3 DNA. A D gene is named only where the DNA matches it firmly. Size is omitted from some rows. Given values are once, few, many or a class for expanded clones.

>TRBD1|TRBJ2-5|TRBV19|.
CASTRGFDGQGEETQYF
TGTGCCAGTACCCGGGGTTTTGACGGACAGGGTGAAGAGACCCAGTACTTC
>.|TRBJ1-6|TRBV11-2|.
CASSLYQGSNSPLHF
TGTGCCAGCAGCTTATACCAGGGGAGTAATTCACCCCTCCACTTT
>TRBD1|TRBJ2-7|TRBV2|.
CASSAGTGSYEQYF
TGTGCCAGCAGTGCGGGGACAGGGTCCTACGAGCAGTACTTC
>TRBD1|TRBJ1-6|TRBV4-2|.
CASSQDGDRQNSPLHF
TGTGCCAGCAGCCAAGATGGGGACAGGCAAAATTCACCCCTCCACTTT
>.|TRBJ2-7|TRBV7-2|once
CASSLAVSGSDEQYF
TGTGCCAGCAGCTTAGCGGTATCGGGTTCGGACGAGCAGTACTTC
>TRBD1|TRBJ1-5|TRBV2|.
CASSRQGSDQPQHF
TGTGCCAGCAGCCGACAGGGGAGTGATCAGCCCCAGCATTTT
>TRBD1|TRBJ1-1|TRBV19|.
CASMTGDRFTEAFF
TGTGCCAGTATGACAGGGGATAGATTCACTGAAGCTTTCTTT
>TRBD1|TRBJ2-7|TRBV2|.
CASSVTGGSEQYF
TGTGCCAGCAGTGTAACAGGGGGCTCCGAGCAGTACTTC
>TRBD1|TRBJ1-1|TRBV9|.
CASSVYGQGDTEAFF
TGTGCCAGCAGCGTATATGGACAGGGGGACACTGAAGCTTTCTTT
>.|TRBJ1-5|TRBV4-3|.
CASSQQTGLTQPQHF
TGCGCCAGCAGCCAGCAGACAGGTCTTACTCAGCCCCAGCATTTT
>TRBD1|TRBJ1-2|TRBV6-1|.
CASSYTGTGSGYTF
TGTGCCAGCAGTTATACCGGGACAGGGTCTGGCTACACCTTC
>.|TRBJ2-5|TRBV6-6|.
CASSYSKYPSEETQYF
TGTGCCAGCAGTTACTCGAAGTATCCGTCGGAGGAGACCCAGTACTTC
>.|TRBJ1-3|TRBV2|.
CASAESSGNTIYF
TGTGCCAGCGCCGAGTCCTCTGGAAACACCATATATTTT
>.|TRBJ1-1|TRBV2|few
CASSEREGRGTEAFF
TGTGCCAGCAGTGAAAGGGAGGGGCGAGGCACTGAAGCTTTCTTT
>TRBD1|TRBJ1-2|TRBV19|.
CASSIFLGQAYGYTF
TGTGCCAGTAGTATCTTCTTGGGACAGGCGTATGGCTACACCTTC
>TRBD1|TRBJ2-3|TRBV9|.
CASSVTGFETDTQYF
TGTGCCAGCAGCGTGACAGGGTTTGAGACAGATACGCAGTATTTT
>TRBD1|TRBJ1-2|TRBV5-1|once
CASSLDGTGNGYTF
TGCGCCAGCAGCTTGGACGGGACAGGGAATGGCTACACCTTC
>TRBD1|TRBJ1-1|TRBV9|.
CASSAQGGNTEAFF
TGTGCCAGCAGCGCCCAGGGGGGAAACACTGAAGCTTTCTTT
>TRBD1|TRBJ1-2|TRBV9|.
CASSEGNRGSGYTF
TGTGCCAGCAGCGAGGGGAACAGGGGGAGCGGCTACACCTTC
>.|TRBJ1-2|TRBV15|.
CATSSSNLGRDGGYTF
TGTGCCACCAGCAGTTCTAATCTCGGCAGGGATGGTGGCTACACCTTC
>TRBD2|TRBJ2-1|TRBV29-1|few
CVVRSGTTLREQFF
TGCGTCGTGCGCAGCGGGACCACTCTACGAGAGCAGTTCTTC
>.|TRBJ1-5|TRBV5-5|.
CASTPGDMSNQPQHF
TGTGCCAGCACCCCCGGCGACATGAGCAATCAGCCCCAGCATTTT
>TRBD2|TRBJ2-7|TRBV13|.
CASSRSGGSNEQYF
TGTGCCAGCAGCCGTAGCGGGGGTAGTAACGAGCAGTACTTC
>.|TRBJ2-7|TRBV18|.
CASSPLPRVEQYF
TGTGCCAGCTCACCACTTCCCAGGGTCGAGCAGTACTTC
>.|TRBJ2-7|TRBV19|once
CASSMSTVQAEQYF
TGTGCCAGTAGTATGAGCACAGTACAGGCCGAGCAGTACTTC
>TRBD1|TRBJ1-2|TRBV2|.
CASGPGQGTSGYTF
TGTGCCAGCGGGCCGGGACAGGGTACGTCTGGCTACACCTTC
>TRBD2|TRBJ2-5|TRBV9|.
CASSTDTSGGGIETQYF
TGTGCCAGCAGCACCGATACTAGCGGGGGGGGCATAGAGACCCAGTACTTC
>TRBD2|TRBJ2-5|TRBV10-3|.
CAISLSRLEAGGLETQYF
TGTGCCATCAGTCTCAGCCGCCTAGAAGCGGGGGGTTTAGAGACCCAGTACTTC
>TRBD1|TRBJ1-1|TRBV5-1|.
CASSLDRGANTEAFF
TGCGCCAGCAGCTTGGACAGGGGGGCGAACACTGAAGCTTTCTTT
>.|TRBJ2-1|TRBV6-5|.
CASSYNRVHEQFF
TGTGCCAGCAGTTACAACAGGGTCCATGAGCAGTTCTTC
>TRBD2|TRBJ2-2|TRBV7-8|.
CASSLVAGGFAGELFF
TGTGCCAGCAGCTTAGTGGCGGGGGGATTTGCCGGGGAGCTGTTTTTT
>TRBD2|TRBJ2-3|TRBV11-3|.
CASSPFTSGDTDTQYF
TGTGCCAGCAGCCCCTTCACTAGCGGGGACACAGATACGCAGTATTTT
>.|TRBJ2-3|TRBV29-1|few
CSVEGPYDDTQYF
TGCAGCGTTGAGGGCCCATACGACGATACGCAGTATTTT
>.|TRBJ2-7|TRBV5-1|.
CARDPNRTYEQYF
TGCGCCAGAGACCCAAACAGAACCTACGAGCAGTACTTC
>TRBD1|TRBJ2-5|TRBV5-1|.
CASSRTTGFGETQYF
TGCGCCAGCAGCAGGACGACAGGGTTTGGGGAGACCCAGTACTTC